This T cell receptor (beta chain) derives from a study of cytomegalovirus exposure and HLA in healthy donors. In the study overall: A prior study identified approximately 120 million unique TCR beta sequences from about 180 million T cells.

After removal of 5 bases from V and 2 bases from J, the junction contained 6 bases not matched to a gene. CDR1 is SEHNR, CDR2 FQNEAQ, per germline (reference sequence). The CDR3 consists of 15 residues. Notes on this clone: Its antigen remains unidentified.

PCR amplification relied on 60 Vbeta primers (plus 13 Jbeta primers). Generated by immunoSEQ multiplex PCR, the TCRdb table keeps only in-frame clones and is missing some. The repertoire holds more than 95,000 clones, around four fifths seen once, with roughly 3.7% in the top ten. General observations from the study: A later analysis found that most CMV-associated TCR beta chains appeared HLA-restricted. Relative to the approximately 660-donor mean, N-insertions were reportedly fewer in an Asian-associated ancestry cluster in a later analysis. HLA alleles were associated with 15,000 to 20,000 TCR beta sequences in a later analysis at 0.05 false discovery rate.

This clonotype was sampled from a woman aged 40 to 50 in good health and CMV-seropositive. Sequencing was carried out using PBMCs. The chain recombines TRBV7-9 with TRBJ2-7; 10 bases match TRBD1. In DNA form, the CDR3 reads TGTGCCAGCAGCACCCAGACAGGGGGCCCCTACGAGCAGTACTTC. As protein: CASSTQTGGPYEQYF.